This T cell receptor beta chain was profiled in a study of cytomegalovirus exposure and HLA in healthy donors. The CDR3 runs to 13 residues. The V gene lost 5 bases and the J gene lost 2 bases, with 10 bases spanning the gap. The germline V gene encodes CDR1 SEHNR and CDR2 FQNEAQ (reference sequence). A multiplex PCR was run with 60 Vbeta primers and 13 Jbeta primers. Produced via immunoSEQ multiplex PCR; TCRdb's table is partial and in-frame only. The repertoire has 150,000 to 200,000 clones, about 59% of them found once; the top ten carry just under 3%. As concerns this clone: Other DNA sequences in this sample translate to the same CDR3.

The material sequenced was PBMCs. This sequence joins TRBV7-9 and TRBJ2-7, with no clear D. The sequence was obtained from a man aged 40-49 years in good health and CMV-seronegative. CDR3 sequence (DNA): TGTGCCAGCAGCCGACTGGCACCCTACGAGCAGTACTTC. The encoded protein is CASSRLAPYEQYF.